These 14 T cell receptor beta chains share one sample of origin, sequenced in a study of blood T cell repertoires in COVID-19. Profiling relied on immunoSEQ multiplex PCR, and the TCRdb table lists in-frame clones only, not all of them. The sample holds about 120,000 clones; 70% to 90% are singletons and the top ten take 3% to 4%. Specimen: peripheral blood. The receptors originated from a man aged 60-69 years with acute or convalescent COVID-19.

In its sample, this clone was seen once. V gene TRBV30 combines with J gene TRBJ2-1, with D tentatively TRBD1 (6 bases). Germline values: CDR1 GTSNPN, CDR2 SVGIG (reference sequence). The CDR3 loop spans 12 amino acids. Trimming pared 2 bases from V and 15 bases from J, leaving 17 bases between. CDR3 amino acids: CAWSSTGNERFF. In DNA form, the CDR3 reads TGTGCCTGGAGTTCGACAGGAAACGAAAGGTTCTTC.

The gene calls are TRBV9 and TRBJ1-5; unclear D gene. This CDR3 comprises 14 residues. The V end lost 2 bases, the J end lost 4 bases, and 10 bases lay between the germline ends. CDR1 and CDR2 (germline): SGDLS, YYNGEE. CDR3 coding DNA: TGTGCCAGCAGCGTCGGGTCCCAGAATCAGCCCCAGCATTTT. It codes for CASSVGSQNQPQHF.

V and J are TRBV7-2 and TRBJ2-5; 8 nucleotides align to TRBD2. The germline gives CDR1 SGHTA, CDR2 FQGNSA. V shed 5 bases, J shed 2 bases, and the junction held 10 bases outside the gene matches. The CDR3 is 16 residues long. CDR3 residues: CASSPIGSGTQETQYF. The CDR3 nucleotides are TGTGCCAGCAGCCCCATCGGTAGCGGGACACAAGAGACCCAGTACTTC.

V and J are TRBV6-5 and TRBJ2-7, with TRBD2 as a possible D gene (5 bases). Germline V gives CDR1 MNHEY, CDR2 SVGAGI. The CDR3 spans 15 residues. Trimming removed 4 bases from V and 0 bases from J, with 13 bases in between. CDR3 coding DNA: TGTGCCAGCAGTTCCTTCGGGGAGAGCTCCTACGAGCAGTACTTC. Its translation: CASSSFGESSYEQYF.

The chain is built from TRBV27 and TRBJ1-2; 9 bases map to TRBD1. Germline lookup yields CDR1 MNHEY and CDR2 SMNVEV (reference sequence). The V segment lost 7 bases and the J segment 2 bases; nucleotides outside the gene matches: 8. The CDR3 consists of 15 residues. The chain's CDR3 is CASTSGTGSNYGYTF. CDR3 DNA sequence: TGTGCCAGCACCTCGGGGACAGGGTCCAACTATGGCTACACCTTC.

This chain uses TRBV11-3 with TRBJ2-1; the D gene is possibly TRBD2 (6 bases). CDR3 length: 15 amino acids. V dropped 5 bases and J dropped 5 bases, with 16 bases sitting between them. Germline V gene data show CDR1 as SGHNT and CDR2 as YENEEA. CDR3 sequence (DNA): TGTGCCAGCAGCGCCGGGACTTCTGTCGACAATGAGCAGTTCTTC. Protein: CASSAGTSVDNEQFF.

The CDR3 coding sequence is TGTGCCAGCAGTTTTACGAGGTCCACAGGGGAGACCCAGTACTTC. Its protein is CASSFTRSTGETQYF. The chain is built from TRBV28 and TRBJ2-5; D possibly corresponds to TRBD1 (6 bases). This CDR3 is built from 15 residues. Germline V gene sequence: CDR1 MDHEN, CDR2 SYDVKM. V was shortened by 3 bases and J by 5 bases, with 16 bases between the two germline ends.

This chain joins TRBV28 and TRBJ2-3; 7 bases are shared with TRBD2. V shed 5 bases, J shed 4 bases, and the junction held 9 bases outside the gene matches. Germline V gene sequence: CDR1 MDHEN, CDR2 SYDVKM. The CDR3 sequence is 15 residues long. The CDR3 here is CASSGPSGLADTQYF. The CDR3 DNA sequence: TGTGCCAGCAGTGGTCCTAGCGGCCTGGCAGATACGCAGTATTTT.

The CDR3 coding sequence is TGCGCCATCAGGCGGGAGGGCGGGAGGTTGTACGAGCAGTACTTC. It translates to CAIRREGGRLYEQYF. This chain joins TRBV10-1 and TRBJ2-7; 9 bases match TRBD2. The germline gives CDR1 WNHNN, CDR2 SYGVQD (reference sequence). The ends lost 10 bases at V and 4 bases at J; junction bases unmatched: 14. CDR3 size: 15 residues.

In its sample, this clone was seen once. This rearrangement joins TRBV6-2 or TRBV6-3 to TRBJ2-7; 7 nucleotides match TRBD2. Germline CDR1 and CDR2: MNHEY and SVGEGT. This CDR3 has 13 amino acids. Germline trimming cut 6 bases from V and 10 bases from J; bases unmatched to any gene: 12. The CDR3 region has the DNA TGTGCCAGCAGCCCGGGACTACCTTCCTCTCAGTACTTC. Its translation: CASSPGLPSSQYF.

The DNA for the CDR3 is TGCAGTGCTAGCCGTCTCGATGAGCAGTTCTTC. As protein: CSASRLDEQFF. The V and J genes are TRBV20-1 and TRBJ2-1, with no clear D. The CDR3 is made up of 11 amino acids. Trimming took off 3 bases at V and 8 bases at J, with 8 bases between the two ends. Germline loops: CDR1 DFQATT, CDR2 SNEGSKA (reference sequence).

V and J are TRBV2 and TRBJ2-1, with a possible D match to TRBD2 (6 bases). Germline loops: CDR1 SNHLY, CDR2 FYNNEI. Trimming removed 6 bases from V and 0 bases from J, with 15 bases in between. The CDR3 loop spans 16 amino acids. For the CDR3, the DNA is TGTGCCAGCAGGCGGGTGGGGGGAGGCTCCTACAATGAGCAGTTCTTC. Translation gives CASRRVGGGSYNEQFF.

V gene TRBV6-6 combines with J gene TRBJ2-7; D gene unclear. The CDR3 is made up of 14 amino acids. The germline CDR1 and CDR2 sequences are MNHNY and SVGAGI (reference sequence). Trimming pared 0 bases from V and 1 base from J, leaving 7 bases between. The CDR3 region is CASSYSTHSYEQYF. CDR3 bases: TGTGCCAGCAGTTACTCGACACATTCCTACGAGCAGTACTTC.

The chain employs TRBV18 and TRBJ2-7; no clear D gene. Germline CDR1 and CDR2: KGHSH and LQKENI. The V and J ends lost 2 bases and 4 bases respectively, with 12 bases between them. The CDR3 extends over 14 amino acids. CDR3 amino acids: CASSPSQETYEQYF. The CDR3 region has the DNA TGTGCCAGCTCACCAAGTCAGGAAACATACGAGCAGTACTTC.